The present entry profiles one T cell receptor (beta chain) with its context. Its binding antigen is unknown. No base-level quality is on record; no much larger clone is a single base apart. This specimen comes from a study of shared clonotypes between healthy human individuals (dated by TCRdb to 2020 to 2021). About the investigation overall: The cohort comprised a couple of women and a few men aged 18 to 49 years. Per donor, three plates each were used for CD4 naive and CD4 memory, two for CD8 naive, and one for CD8 memory. To estimate repertoire size and how much clonotypes are shared between individuals, the study performed deep sequencing of blood TCR repertoires from 4 to 6 healthy adults. To increase sequencing depth and limit assay-specific biases, TCR repertoire library preparation and sequencing were carried out by different laboratories using diverse techniques. Between about 0.8 and 8.9 billion PBMCs per donor were obtained by leukapheresis.

As encoded in the germline V gene (reference sequence), CDR1 is MNHNY while CDR2 is SVGAGI. Here V drops 8 bases and J drops 4 bases, and the junction holds 11 bases not matched to any gene. The CDR3, from cysteine to phenylalanine, totals 14 residues. Only the CDR3 DNA stays, 42 bases, in frame from base 1. Using the deep immunoSEQ assay, multiplex PCR amplified TCR CDR3 regions from genomic DNA. Extracted genomic DNA from each cell subset was distributed evenly across all wells of several immunoSEQ 96-well plates, and each plate was treated as a replicate. For sorted subsets, approximately 200 ng of genomic DNA, equivalent to some 30,000 T cell genomes, went into each replicate PCR. Purified libraries were measured with a Qubit 3.0 fluorometer, size-checked on a Bioanalyzer 2100, and measured again with the KAPA Library Quantification kit. A separate single-read 150-cycle Illumina NextSeq 550 flow cell was used to sequence each immunoSEQ 96-well plate. Concerning the study's data processing: Because only junctional sequences without quality scores were contained in the immunoSEQ output, filtering matching that applied to full-length reads could not be performed. To assign V/J genes and CDR3, sequences were annotated against IMGT germline references using PyIR, a Python wrapper for IgBLAST v1.9. Reads with weak V/J assignments (E-value above 1e-6), missing CDR3, stop codons, out-of-frame junctions, or ambiguous translated residues were removed. V3J clonotypes were defined as sequences sharing an identical inferred V gene, J gene, and CDR3 amino acid sequence. To compute the percentage overlap between repertoires, the number of shared unique clonotypes was divided by the size of the smaller repertoire. RTK rarefaction, the Chao1 estimator, and Recon v2.1 estimates of unobserved clonotypes were used to assess repertoire richness. For all TCRbeta clonotypes obtained by the gDNA method from a few donors, generation probabilities were computed with OLGA. TCRdb stores this immuneACCESS table with in-frame sequences only. Part of the clones is absent; in the studies checked, under half of the shortfall reflects unresolved V genes, and no reason is known for the rest. V and J calls and clone size follow that table, whereas D and trimming were derived from the DNA. This sample lists about 1,500,000 clones; about 96% were detected once. The ten biggest clones cover approximately 1% of the sample.

Study-wide findings and limitations: Sharing across a few donors was observed for approximately 5% of naive CD4, 3.5% of naive CD8, over 2% of memory CD4, and roughly 0.4% of memory CD8 clonotypes. Clonotypes shared by all four sorted-subset donors showed higher generation probabilities than non-shared clonotypes. Because the study included only a small number of donors, the genetic and exposure-history diversity represented was limited. Larger estimated clonotype richness was generally found for naive subsets than for memory subsets. Even with the large sequencing depth, rarefaction of the sorted-subset datasets indicated that sequencing was incomplete. Sampling was limited to blood, and TCR repertoires in tissue likely differ from TCR repertoires in blood. Pairwise subsampling led to the expectation that sequencing depth would affect the degree of clonotype sharing among donors.

Healthy HIV-negative adults with no recently reported acute infections or vaccinations were included as donors. Only Caucasian adults living in Nashville, Tennessee, USA were represented among the donors. Magnetic negative selection was used to enrich CD4+ T cells, after which naive cells were positively selected on CD45RA and the negative fraction became the memory subset. Blood was obtained by leukapheresis, after which PBMCs were separated by Ficoll-Histopaque density gradient centrifugation and cryopreserved in liquid nitrogen vapor phase. Analytical flow cytometry was used to check the purity and quantity of every magnetically sorted T cell population. From each sorted fraction, genomic DNA was isolated and quantified by UV absorbance on a Nanodrop 2000c.

The chain joins TRBV6-6 to TRBJ2-7, with 7 middle bases fitting TRBD1. This TCR came from a man aged 25 to 45 in good health. Sequenced input: naive CD4+ T cells sorted from blood. The cell subset or site tag for this specimen amounts to: CD45RA+ positively selected. The nucleotide sequence reads as follows: TGTGCCAGCCGCGGACTGACAGGGTCGTACGAGCAGTACTTC. It codes for CASRGLTGSYEQYF.